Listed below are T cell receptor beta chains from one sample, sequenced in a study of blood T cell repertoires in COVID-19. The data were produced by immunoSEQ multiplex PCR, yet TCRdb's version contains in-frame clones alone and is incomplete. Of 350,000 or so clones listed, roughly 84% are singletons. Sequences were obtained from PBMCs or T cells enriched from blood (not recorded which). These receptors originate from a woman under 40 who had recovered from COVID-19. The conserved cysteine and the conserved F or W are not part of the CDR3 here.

ASSEGPFDEQF,TRBJ2-1,TRBV25-1
ASSQRTGAMYEQY,TRBJ2-7,TRBV4-1
ASSSGQGEGEQY,TRBJ2-7,TRBV5-1
AISDSAVPSSYNEQF,TRBJ2-1,TRBV10-3
ASSVSTGIGANVLT,TRBJ2-6,TRBV9
ASSWTDHNSPLH,TRBJ1-6,TRBV28
ASSLGQGAAGELF,TRBJ2-2,TRBV11-3
ASSVASTGTDYGYT,TRBJ1-2,TRBV9
ASSDLFPTGYGVNNQPQH,TRBJ1-5,TRBV6-4
ASSSGQGSGYT,TRBJ1-2,TRBV2
ASSIRDTGFYEQY,TRBJ2-7,TRBV7-2
ASNPPPGLNTEAF,TRBJ1-1,TRBV6-5
AWSTGEWEKLF,TRBJ1-4,TRBV30
ASSLGGTGSYEQY,TRBJ2-7,TRBV5-4
ASSLWDTAYEQY,TRBJ2-7,TRBV7-8
ASSLWGVQPQH,TRBJ1-5,TRBV5-6
SASSAGPDTQY,TRBJ2-3,TRBV20-1
ASSSGTVPYEQY,TRBJ2-7,TRBV6-2/TRBV6-3
ASSLVQGEEPQH,TRBJ1-5,TRBV7-8
ASSSGLAGGLSYEQY,TRBJ2-7,TRBV11-3
ASTLPPGIGNQPQH,TRBJ1-5,TRBV23-1
ASSLGRSNQPQH,TRBJ1-5,TRBV28
ASTSHSPANYGYT,TRBJ1-2,TRBV19
ATSRDANPNIQY,TRBJ2-4,TRBV15
ASRTGGNSYNSPLH,TRBJ1-6,TRBV28
ASSYGQGEGYGYT,TRBJ1-2,TRBV5-1
ASSQRGLPLNYGYT,TRBJ1-2,TRBV27
ASRITGDEQF,TRBJ2-1,TRBV5-1